The clone carrying this T cell receptor beta chain was observed a handful of times. The antigen is undetermined. These data are taken from a study of beta chain features in type 1 diabetes. Study at large: All samples yielded roughly 110 million examined sorted cells.

Sequenced material consisted of expressed TCRB transcripts (all of the isolated RNA was reverse transcribed). Produced via immunoSEQ multiplex PCR; TCRdb's table is partial and in-frame only. In the table there are around 250,000 clones, roughly 13% of which are singletons. Germline V gene lookup returns CDR1 SEHNR and CDR2 FQNEAQ (reference sequence). The junction had 5 bases not matched to a gene; V was cut back by 0 bases and J by 7 bases. This CDR3 region has 14 residues. The purity of all sorted populations exceeded 98%. Study-wide points: Type 1 diabetes patients showed a moderate but significant shortening of TCRB CDR3s in all four CD4+ subsets.

This chain uses TRBV7-9 with TRBJ2-5; 7 positions match TRBD2. The sequencing sample was made of naive CD4+ T cells from blood. This clonotype was obtained from a young man with type 1 diabetes. The CDR3 DNA reads TGTGCCAGCAGCTTAGCAGGTCCGGGAGGGACCCAGTACTTC. It specifies CASSLAGPGGTQYF.